A selection of T cell receptor beta chains follows, all from one sample in a study of T cells in Graves' hyperthyroidism and ophthalmopathy. One entry per CDR3 protein, called by TCRdb with MiXCR from the multiplex PCR reads. The sample has about 480,000 distinct CDR3 sequences, roughly 25% seen once. Sequencing was performed on blood. The receptors shown here come from a woman in her 30s with Graves' ophthalmopathy. CDR3s include the opening cysteine and the closing phenylalanine or tryptophan. The D gene is left open where the match is weak. Expanded clones are given a class, and other clones once, few, many or no size at all.

D gene,V gene,clone size,J gene,CDR3 protein,CDR3 DNA
-,TRBV18,-,TRBJ2-7,CASSPDPSYEQYF,TGTGCCAGCTCACCGGACCCCTCCTACGAGCAGTACTTC
-,TRBV6-2/TRBV6-3,once,TRBJ2-7,CASKPRQGGPRSYEQYF,TGTGCCAGCAAGCCCCGGCAGGGGGGGCCCCGCTCCTACGAGCAGTACTTC
TRBD2,TRBV7-2,few,TRBJ2-2,CASSFTSGGAGELFF,TGTGCCAGCAGCTTTACTAGCGGGGGGGCCGGGGAGCTGTTTTTT
TRBD1,TRBV29-1,few,TRBJ1-1,CSVGLLGGMNTEAFF,TGCAGCGTTGGGTTGCTAGGGGGCATGAACACTGAAGCTTTCTTT
-,TRBV20-1,many,TRBJ1-2,CSARDDGAVGYTF,TGCAGTGCTAGAGATGATGGGGCAGTCGGCTACACCTTC
TRBD2,TRBV20-1,many,TRBJ2-5,CSARVGTSGGTWGETQYF,TGCAGTGCTAGAGTAGGGACTAGCGGGGGGACCTGGGGAGAGACCCAGTACTTC
-,TRBV20-1,-,TRBJ1-4,CSASVSGRTNEKLFF,TGCAGTGCTAGCGTTTCGGGGCGAACTAATGAAAAACTGTTTTTT
-,TRBV12-3/TRBV12-4,many,TRBJ2-6,CASSRDAELSGANVLTF,TGTGCCAGCAGTCGGGACGCCGAACTCTCTGGGGCCAACGTCCTGACTTTC
-,TRBV5-1,many,TRBJ1-1,CASSRQTSNTEAFF,TGCGCCAGCAGCCGGCAGACCTCGAACACTGAAGCTTTCTTT
TRBD2,TRBV9,many,TRBJ2-2,CASSVPSGGGMRAGELFF,TGTGCCAGCAGCGTACCCAGCGGGGGGGGGATGAGGGCCGGGGAGCTGTTTTTT
-,TRBV5-1,-,TRBJ1-2,CASSNPDAGGYGYTF,TGCGCCAGCAGCAACCCCGACGCGGGGGGATATGGCTACACCTTC
-,TRBV12-3/TRBV12-4,many,TRBJ1-2,CASSTGGYTF,TGTGCCAGCAGTACCGGTGGCTACACCTTC
TRBD2,TRBV20-1,-,TRBJ2-5,CSARDQREGKETQYF,TGCAGTGCTAGAGACCAGCGGGAGGGAAAAGAGACCCAGTACTTC
TRBD1,TRBV4-1,few,TRBJ1-2,CASSQPRRRTGTAGGGYTF,TGCGCCAGCAGCCAGCCGCGGAGGCGGACAGGGACCGCCGGAGGGGGCTACACCTTC
-,TRBV20-1,many,TRBJ1-2,CSARDGHFYGYTF,TGCAGTGCTAGAGATGGACATTTCTATGGCTACACCTTC
-,TRBV7-9,many,TRBJ2-5,CASSLAPSMQTQYF,TGTGCCAGCAGCTTAGCCCCCAGCATGCAGACCCAGTACTTC
TRBD2,TRBV6-5,few,TRBJ2-3,CASSYSGRGREYF,TGTGCCAGCAGTTACTCGGGGCGGGGGAGGGAGTATTTT
-,TRBV6-1,-,TRBJ2-6,CASRPQYSGANVLTF,TGTGCCAGCAGACCGCAATACTCTGGGGCCAACGTCCTGACTTTC
TRBD1,TRBV7-9,many,TRBJ2-2,CASSITGGTGELFF,TGTGCCAGCAGCATCACAGGGGGCACGGGGGAGCTGTTTTTT
-,TRBV11-1,many,TRBJ2-2,CASSARAGGELFF,TGTGCCAGCAGCGCCCGGGCGGGCGGGGAGCTGTTTTTT
-,TRBV28,many,TRBJ1-2,CASLGANYGYTF,TGTGCCAGCCTCGGGGCCAACTATGGCTACACCTTC
-,TRBV6-5,few,TRBJ2-2,CASSYQWVSNTGELFF,TGTGCCAGCAGTTACCAGTGGGTTTCGAACACCGGGGAGCTGTTTTTT
-,TRBV5-1,-,TRBJ1-2,CASSALGNYGYTF,TGCGCCAGCAGCGCCCTCGGTAACTATGGCTACACCTTC
-,TRBV6-5,-,TRBJ1-1,CASSYSSTSDTEAFF,TGTGCCAGCAGCTACTCCTCGACGAGCGACACTGAAGCTTTCTTT
-,TRBV12-3/TRBV12-4,many,TRBJ1-1,CASSLQAEAFF,TGTGCCAGCAGTCTACAGGCTGAAGCTTTCTTT
-,TRBV6-2/TRBV6-3,-,TRBJ2-5,CASSYSTGTNQETQYF,TGTGCCAGCAGTTACTCGACGGGGACCAACCAAGAGACCCAGTACTTC
TRBD1,TRBV2,many,TRBJ2-5,CASSEQGQGQETQYF,TGTGCCAGCAGTGAGCAGGGACAGGGACAAGAGACCCAGTACTTC
-,TRBV4-1,many,TRBJ1-2,CASSQLRTDPYGYTF,TGCGCCAGCAGCCAACTAAGGACAGATCCCTATGGCTACACCTTC
-,TRBV29-1,once,TRBJ1-1,CSVESVVDIEAFF,TGCAGCGTTGAGTCGGTGGTTGATATTGAAGCTTTCTTT
-,TRBV6-2/TRBV6-3,many,TRBJ1-1,CASSSIQRLNTEAFF,TGTGCCAGCAGTTCAATACAGCGGCTCAACACTGAAGCTTTCTTT
-,TRBV20-1,many,TRBJ2-2,CSAGGVNTGELFF,TGCAGTGCGGGGGGCGTGAACACCGGGGAGCTGTTTTTT
-,TRBV12-3/TRBV12-4,many,TRBJ1-2,CASTEPNYGYTF,TGTGCCAGCACGGAGCCTAACTATGGCTACACCTTC
-,TRBV11-2,many,TRBJ1-3,CASSGGLNENPGNTIYF,TGTGCCAGCAGCGGAGGGCTTAATGAGAATCCGGGAAACACCATATATTTT
TRBD1,TRBV29-1,many,TRBJ1-2,CSVGLAPGQWTDYGYTF,TGCAGCGTTGGGCTGGCTCCGGGACAGTGGACGGACTATGGCTACACCTTC
-,TRBV28,many,TRBJ1-1,CASSSEGWRYTEAFF,TGTGCCAGCAGTAGTGAGGGGTGGCGATACACTGAAGCTTTCTTT
-,TRBV6-4,-,TRBJ2-2,CASSDSSGAGELFF,TGTGCCAGCAGTGACTCGAGTGGGGCCGGGGAGCTGTTTTTT